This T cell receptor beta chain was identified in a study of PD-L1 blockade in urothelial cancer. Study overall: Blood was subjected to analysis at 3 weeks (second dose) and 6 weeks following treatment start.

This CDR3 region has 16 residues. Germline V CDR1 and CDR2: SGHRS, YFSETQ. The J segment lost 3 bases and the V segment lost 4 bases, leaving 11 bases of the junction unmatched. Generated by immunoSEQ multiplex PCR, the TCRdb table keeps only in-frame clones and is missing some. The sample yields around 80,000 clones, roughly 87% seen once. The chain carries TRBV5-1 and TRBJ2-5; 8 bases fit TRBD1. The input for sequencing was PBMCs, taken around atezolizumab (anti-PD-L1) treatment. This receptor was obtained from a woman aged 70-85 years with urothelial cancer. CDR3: CASSVNVRDRKETQYF. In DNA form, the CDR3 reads TGCGCCAGCAGCGTTAATGTCCGGGACAGGAAAGAGACCCAGTACTTC.